The 16 T cell receptor beta chains reported below all come from one sample, sequenced in a study of cytomegalovirus exposure and HLA in healthy donors. PCR amplification relied on 60 Vbeta primers (plus 13 Jbeta primers). This table comes from immunoSEQ multiplex PCR, and its TCRdb copy is limited to in-frame clones, with some not included. The repertoire holds roughly 130,000 clones, with approximately 61% as singletons. Sequencing input: PBMCs. The receptors shown here come from a man aged 25-45 years in good health and CMV-seropositive.

The chain employs TRBV28 and TRBJ2-3; possible D gene TRBD2, 6 bases. V lost 4 bases and J 3 bases, leaving 17 bases between the germline ends. The CDR3 sequence is 16 residues long. Germline CDR1 and CDR2: MDHEN and SYDVKM. CDR3 sequence (DNA): TGTGCCAGCAGTTCCAACCGGCGGGGATTTACAGATACGCAGTATTTT. Protein sequence: CASSSNRRGFTDTQYF.

The rearrangement joins TRBV5-6 to TRBJ2-7; D is perhaps TRBD2 (6 bases). The CDR3 contains 15 residues. Germline CDR1 reads SGHDT; CDR2 reads YYEEEE. Trimming took off 1 base at V and 4 bases at J, with 15 bases between the two ends. This CDR3 is CASSLWTGLSYEQYF. The CDR3 DNA follows: TGTGCCAGCAGCTTGTGGACGGGACTTTCGTACGAGCAGTACTTC.

The chain couples TRBV6-1 to TRBJ2-6; D call uncertain. The CDR3 is 19 residues long. Trimming took 1 base from V and 0 from J, leaving 16 bases between them. From germline, CDR1 is MNHNS and CDR2 SASEGT. The DNA of the CDR3 is TGTGCCAGCAGTGAAGATTTAGGCAGACAAAGCTCTGGGGCCAACGTCCTGACTTTC. Its protein is CASSEDLGRQSSGANVLTF.

This clone was seen a single time. The chain carries TRBV6-6 and TRBJ1-1, with D uncertain. Trimming pared 2 bases from V and 3 bases from J, leaving 13 bases between. The germline V gene encodes CDR1 MNHNY and CDR2 SVGAGI (reference sequence). The CDR3 has 15 amino acids. CDR3 coding DNA: TGTGCCAGCAGTTACCAGGCGACGACCCACACTGAAGCTTTCTTT. Translated: CASSYQATTHTEAFF.

This clone is a singleton in its sample. The genes are TRBV5-1 and TRBJ1-4; 9 bases align to TRBD1. CDR3 length: 16 amino acids. V dropped 3 bases and J dropped 3; count of bases not matched to a gene: 6. Germline-derived CDR1 and CDR2 are SGHRS and YFSETQ. CDR3 nucleotides: TGCGCCAGCAGCTCCGCAAACAGGGGGCCTAATGAAAAACTGTTTTTT. This sequence encodes CASSSANRGPNEKLFF. Complete variable domain (other parts from reference TRBV5-1 and TRBJ1-4): KAGVTQTPRYLIKTRGQQVTLSCSPISGHRSVSWYQQTPGQGLQFLFEYFSETQRNKGNFPGRFSGRQFSNSRSEMNVSTLELGDSALYLCASSSANRGPNEKLFFGSGTQLSVL.

The chain recombines TRBV19 with TRBJ2-5, with 8 positions matching TRBD1. Per germline, CDR1 LNHDA and CDR2 SQIVND (reference sequence). V was clipped by 7 bases and J by 4 bases; unmatched bases: 8. The CDR3 spans 14 residues. CDR3 DNA: TGTGCCAGTACCCCGACAGGGGTTGGAGAGACCCAGTACTTC. Protein sequence: CASTPTGVGETQYF.

The rearrangement uses TRBV5-8 and TRBJ2-1, with D perhaps matching TRBD1 (5 bases). This CDR3 has 15 amino acids. CDR1 and CDR2 (germline): SGHTS, YDEGEE. The ends were cut back, 4 bases at V and 6 bases at J, with 17 bases in the middle. CDR3 DNA: TGTGCCAGCAGCCCTGACAGCCCTGGGGTCAATGAGCAGTTCTTC. This translates into CASSPDSPGVNEQFF.

J is TRBJ1-2 and V is TRBV7-3; D is unclear. Germline loops: CDR1 SGHTA, CDR2 FQGTGA. This CDR3 is 17 amino acids long. Trimming took off 4 bases at V and 6 bases at J, with 24 bases between the two ends. CDR3 DNA: TGTGCCAGCAGCTCAACCTCCCCCCACTCTGTTGGTCATGGCTACACCTTC. Translated, it gives CASSSTSPHSVGHGYTF.

The V gene is TRBV5-1, the J gene TRBJ1-2, with unresolved D. The CDR3 is made up of 14 amino acids. Trimming stripped 5 bases from V and 7 bases from J, with 18 bases between. Germline V gives CDR1 SGHRS, CDR2 YFSETQ. In DNA form, the CDR3 reads TGCGCCAGCAGACCCGGGTCCCTAACTATTGGCTACACCTTC. This gives the protein CASRPGSLTIGYTF. Full variable domain (missing parts from reference TRBV5-1 and TRBJ1-2): KAGVTQTPRYLIKTRGQQVTLSCSPISGHRSVSWYQQTPGQGLQFLFEYFSETQRNKGNFPGRFSGRQFSNSRSEMNVSTLELGDSALYLCASRPGSLTIGYTFGSGTRLTVV.

As to this clone: Within the sample, other DNA sequences also encode this same CDR3. The V call is TRBV9, the J call TRBJ2-3, with D possibly TRBD1 on 5 matching bases. CDR3 length: 14 amino acids. Germline values: CDR1 SGDLS, CDR2 YYNGEE. The V gene lost 0 bases and the J gene lost 2 bases, with 7 bases spanning the gap. Here the CDR3 DNA reads TGTGCCAGCAGCGTAGGGGGCTCCACAGATACGCAGTATTTT. It specifies CASSVGGSTDTQYF.

The V gene is TRBV19, the J gene TRBJ2-7; no definite D call. Germline-derived CDR1 and CDR2 are LNHDA and SQIVND (reference sequence). The CDR3 is 14 residues long. V was shortened by 2 bases and J by 3 bases, with 11 bases between the two germline ends. The CDR3 DNA is TGTGCCAGTAGTATATCTATTACCGTCTACGAGCAGTACTTC. Protein sequence: CASSISITVYEQYF.

The V call is TRBV7-3, the J call TRBJ1-1; D ambiguous. The germline CDR1 and CDR2 sequences are SGHTA and FQGTGA. The CDR3 is 13 residues long. V was pared by 5 bases and J by 1 base, with 8 bases between. The CDR3 spells CASSTPGNTEAFF. The CDR3 DNA is TGTGCCAGCAGCACCCCGGGGAACACTGAAGCTTTCTTT.

This rearrangement joins TRBV5-5 to TRBJ2-7, with D perhaps TRBD1 (5 bases). CDR1 is SGHKS and CDR2 is YYEKEE in the germline V gene (reference sequence). Trimming cost V 2 bases and J 3 bases, with 12 bases left between them. The CDR3 consists of 14 residues. CDR3 residues: CASSLGDSLYEQYF. The CDR3 DNA reads as TGTGCCAGCAGCTTAGGGGATAGCCTCTACGAGCAGTACTTC.

This clone was observed a handful of times. The chain carries TRBV14 and TRBJ1-2; D uncertain. CDR1 and CDR2 from the germline V gene are SGHDN and FVKESK. V gave up 0 bases and J gave up 8 bases, with 16 bases separating them. CDR3 length: 15 residues. This CDR3 reads CASSQDSVRSMGYTF. The CDR3 coding sequence is TGTGCCAGCAGCCAAGATAGTGTCAGGTCTATGGGCTACACCTTC.

The chain recombines TRBV7-8 with TRBJ1-3; D remains ambiguous. The CDR3 is 16 residues long. Trimming cost V 1 base and J 0 bases, with 10 bases left between them. The germline gives CDR1 SGHVS, CDR2 FQNEAQ. CDR3 loop: CASSLGGGLSGNTIYF. The CDR3 DNA reads TGTGCCAGCAGCTTAGGGGGAGGCCTCTCTGGAAACACCATATATTTT.

The V gene is TRBV9, the J gene TRBJ2-1; TRBD2 matches at 12 bases. Germline assignment: CDR1 SGDLS and CDR2 YYNGEE. The CDR3 sequence is 13 residues long. V lost 2 bases to trimming and J lost 9 bases; unmatched junction nucleotides: 0. The CDR3 sequence is CASSVTSGSEQFF. In DNA, the CDR3 is TGTGCCAGCAGCGTGACTAGCGGGAGTGAGCAGTTCTTC. Using reference TRBV9 and TRBJ2-1 for the parts outside the CDR3, the full variable domain is DSGVTQTPKHLITATGQRVTLRCSPRSGDLSVYWYQQSLDQGLQFLIQYYNGEERAKGNILERFSAQQFPDLHSELNLSSLELGDSALYFCASSVTSGSEQFFGPGTRLTVL.